Listed below are T cell receptor beta chains from one sample, sequenced in a study of blood T cell repertoires in COVID-19. Clones were sequenced by immunoSEQ multiplex PCR, and TCRdb holds only the in-frame ones, with some missing. The table shows about 97,000 clones, with approximately 90% occurring only once. Material for sequencing was peripheral blood. The receptors were gathered from a man aged 55-75 years with acute or convalescent COVID-19. CDR3s include the opening cysteine and the closing phenylalanine or tryptophan. D genes are given only for firm matches. The size field is filled for only some rows; it gives once, few, many or a size class.

TRBJ1-1 | - | TRBV30 | - | TGTGCCTGGAGTGTAATGAGGGTTGAAGCTTTCTTT | CAWSVMRVEAFF
TRBJ1-1 | - | TRBV5-1 | TRBD1 | TGCGCCAGCAGCCAAATGCAGGGGGGCGTTGGTGAAGCTTTCTTT | CASSQMQGGVGEAFF
TRBJ1-2 | - | TRBV3-1/TRBV3-2 | - | TGTGCCAGCAGCCCCCCGGGACACCAGGTTTCTAACTATGGCTACACCTTC | CASSPPGHQVSNYGYTF
TRBJ1-1 | - | TRBV27 | - | TGTGCCAGCAGATTGACACCGAGGGCCACTGAAGCTTTCTTT | CASRLTPRATEAFF
TRBJ1-3 | - | TRBV7-2 | - | TGTGCCAGCAGCTTAGTGGCCGTCTCTGGAAACACCATATATTTT | CASSLVAVSGNTIYF
TRBJ1-2 | - | TRBV30 | TRBD1 | TGTGCCTCCCCGGGACAGGGGGCGGCAGGAGCCTTAGGAGGCTACACCTTC | CASPGQGAAGALGGYTF
TRBJ2-5 | - | TRBV7-9 | TRBD1 | TGTGCCAGCAGCTTAGCAGACAGGGGACGAGAGACCCAGTACTTC | CASSLADRGRETQYF
TRBJ1-2 | - | TRBV10-3 | TRBD1 | TGTGCCATCAGCCAGACAGGGACAGGCTATGGCTACACCTTC | CAISQTGTGYGYTF
TRBJ2-7 | few | TRBV4-1 | - | TGCGCCAGCAGCCAAGATCAGACAGGTGTTTGGGAGCAGTACTTC | CASSQDQTGVWEQYF
TRBJ2-2 | - | TRBV5-1 | - | TGCGCCAGCAGCTTGGCAACAGGGTCGGCCGGGGAGCTGTTTTTT | CASSLATGSAGELFF
TRBJ1-2 | - | TRBV5-5 | TRBD1 | TGTGCCAGCGAGCAGGGGGCGGTTGGCTACACCTTC | CASEQGAVGYTF
TRBJ1-1 | few | TRBV15 | - | TGTGCCACCAGCTCGCCCGCCGGGAACACTGAAGCTTTCTTT | CATSSPAGNTEAFF
TRBJ1-2 | - | TRBV9 | TRBD1 | TGTGCCAGCAGCACCGAGGACAGGAAAGGTGGTGGCTACACCTTC | CASSTEDRKGGGYTF
TRBJ2-4 | - | TRBV5-1 | - | TGCGCCAGCAGCTCTAGCGAGTTTATAGCCAAAAACATTCAGTACTTC | CASSSSEFIAKNIQYF
TRBJ1-1 | - | TRBV6-6 | - | TGTGCCAGCAGTTATACGCGGACTGAAGCTTTCTTT | CASSYTRTEAFF
TRBJ2-4 | - | TRBV30 | - | TGTGCCTGGAGTTCCAGGGTGCTAGCCAAAAACATTCAGTACTTC | CAWSSRVLAKNIQYF
TRBJ2-5 | - | TRBV5-1 | TRBD1 | TGCGCCAGCAGCCCCGACAGGGTCCAAGAGACCCAGTACTTC | CASSPDRVQETQYF
TRBJ2-3 | - | TRBV12-3/TRBV12-4 | - | TGTGCCAGCAGTTCCATCGGTGATACGCAGTATTTT | CASSSIGDTQYF
TRBJ1-6 | - | TRBV5-1 | - | TGCGCCAGCAGCTTGAGACACCCCGGGGATTCACCCCTCCACTTT | CASSLRHPGDSPLHF
TRBJ2-7 | - | TRBV28 | - | TGTGCCAGCAACCGGCAGGCCAGCTCCTACGAGCAGTACTTC | CASNRQASSYEQYF
TRBJ1-4 | - | TRBV5-1 | TRBD1 | TGCGCCAGCAGCGAGGACAGGGGGAATGAAAAACTGTTTTTT | CASSEDRGNEKLFF
TRBJ1-2 | once | TRBV5-6 | TRBD1 | TGTGCCAGCAGCGCGCCGGACAGGGATGGCTACACCTTC | CASSAPDRDGYTF
TRBJ1-4 | once | TRBV3-1/TRBV3-2 | - | TGTGCCAGCAGCCAAGATAGTACGGGGGGGGCAACTAATGAAAAACTGTTTTTT | CASSQDSTGGATNEKLFF
TRBJ1-2 | - | TRBV30 | - | TGTGCCTGGAGGCTAGTAAGGGAGGGCTACACCTTC | CAWRLVREGYTF
TRBJ1-3 | - | TRBV30 | - | TGTGCCTGGCAGGGGCTCAGTGGAAACACCATATATTTT | CAWQGLSGNTIYF
TRBJ1-2 | - | TRBV6-6 | TRBD1 | TGTGCCAGCAGTCGCGGGACAGGGAGCTATGGCTACACCTTC | CASSRGTGSYGYTF
TRBJ2-7 | - | TRBV3-1/TRBV3-2 | TRBD2 | TGTGCCAGCAGCCTGGGCCCCAGCGGGGGGTTTGGACAGAACGAGCAGTACTTC | CASSLGPSGGFGQNEQYF
TRBJ1-2 | - | TRBV30 | - | TGTGCCTGGAGTACGGTCTATGGCTACACCTTC | CAWSTVYGYTF
TRBJ1-5 | - | TRBV6-6 | TRBD1 | TGTGCCAGCAGTCCCCCCATCTTACGACAGGGGGATAGCAATCAGCCCCAGCATTTT | CASSPPILRQGDSNQPQHF
TRBJ1-5 | - | TRBV5-6 | TRBD1 | TGTGCCAGCAGCCAGGACAGGGGGCAGGCCAATCAGCCCCAGCATTTT | CASSQDRGQANQPQHF
TRBJ2-3 | once | TRBV15 | TRBD2 | TGTGCCACAGGAGAGCGGGGAAGCACAGATACGCAGTATTTT | CATGERGSTDTQYF
TRBJ2-5 | - | TRBV10-2 | TRBD2 | TGCGCCAGCGGACTAGCGGGGGGGGGAGAGACCCAGTACTTC | CASGLAGGGETQYF
TRBJ1-6 | - | TRBV9 | - | TGTGCCAGCAGCGTAGAGGAGACAGGTAGAAATTCACCCCTCCACTTT | CASSVEETGRNSPLHF
TRBJ1-1 | - | TRBV19 | - | TGTGCCAGTAGTCCAGCAGGACAGTTCATGAACACTGAAGCTTTCTTT | CASSPAGQFMNTEAFF
TRBJ1-6 | - | TRBV7-2 | - | TGTGCCAGCAGCTTAGAAGGGGCGGCACCCCTCCACTTT | CASSLEGAAPLHF
TRBJ1-2 | once | TRBV10-3 | - | TGTGCCATCAGCTTAGGACAGCAAAACTATGGCTACACCTTC | CAISLGQQNYGYTF
TRBJ2-3 | - | TRBV18 | TRBD2 | TGTGCCAGCTCACCTGGACTAGCGGGCACAGATACGCAGTATTTT | CASSPGLAGTDTQYF
TRBJ1-2 | - | TRBV2 | TRBD1 | TGTGCCAGCAGTGAAAGTCGGACAGGGCAAGGGAAGAACTATGGCTACACCTTC | CASSESRTGQGKNYGYTF
TRBJ1-5 | - | TRBV5-1 | TRBD1 | TGCGCCAGCAGCAGGACAGGGGAGAGCAATCAGCCCCAGCATTTT | CASSRTGESNQPQHF
TRBJ2-3 | - | TRBV5-6 | - | TGTGCCAGCAGATTCAGTACATCCACAGATACGCAGTATTTT | CASRFSTSTDTQYF
TRBJ1-2 | - | TRBV7-2 | - | TGTGCCAGCAGCCCCCCCTTAGGAGGCTTAAACTATGGCTACACCTTC | CASSPPLGGLNYGYTF
TRBJ2-3 | - | TRBV28 | TRBD1 | TGTGCCAGCAGTTCCCTCACAGGGGGCACAGATACGCAGTATTTT | CASSSLTGGTDTQYF
TRBJ1-3 | - | TRBV19 | - | TGTGCCAGTAGTATAGGGGCAGCCACAGGGACGACTGGAAACACCATATATTTT | CASSIGAATGTTGNTIYF
TRBJ2-3 | - | TRBV2 | TRBD2 | TGTGCCAGCAGTGATCCCTCTAGCGGACTTAGCACAGATACGCAGTATTTT | CASSDPSSGLSTDTQYF
TRBJ1-5 | - | TRBV13 | - | TGTGCCAGCAGCTTAAGTACAGCCAGAAGACAGCCCCAGCATTTT | CASSLSTARRQPQHF